The 9 T cell receptor beta chains below all came from one sample that was sequenced in a study of blood T cells in healthy people across ages. Through a sample-barcoded 5' primer and a J-beta primer mix, a second PCR was run for roughly 6 to 12 cycles. TCRdb processed the 5' RACE reads anew with MiXCR; each CDR3 protein has one entry. The table has 950,000 to 1,200,000 distinct CDR3 sequences, more than 30% seen once. Sequencing was done on a sample of blood. The receptors were gathered from a man aged 18 to 29 in good health.

The V and J genes are TRBV7-2 and TRBJ1-2; D ambiguous. The CDR3 length is 15 residues. The V gene's germline CDR1 is SGHTA and CDR2 FQGNSA. The V end lost 2 bases, the J end lost 1 base, and 11 bases lay between the germline ends. The CDR3 nucleotides are TGTGCCAGCAGCTTAAAGGAGGGAAATAACTATGGCTACACCTTC. Its translation is CASSLKEGNNYGYTF. The whole variable domain, filled in from reference TRBV7-2 and TRBJ1-2, reads GAGVSQSPSNKVTEKGKDVELRCDPISGHTALYWYRQSLGQGLEFLIYFQGNSAPDKSGLPSDRFSAERTGGSVSTLTIQRTQQEDSAVYLCASSLKEGNNYGYTFGSGTRLTVV.

The V and J genes are TRBV10-3 and TRBJ2-1; TRBD1 matches 8 bases. The CDR3 spans 15 residues. Germline V gives CDR1 ENHRY, CDR2 SYGVKD. The V gene end was trimmed by 11 bases and the J gene end by 1 base; junction bases not matched to a gene: 10. CDR3 sequence: CAAMTRTGSYNEQFF. The CDR3, as DNA: TGTGCCGCCATGACCCGGACAGGGTCCTACAATGAGCAGTTCTTC.

This clonotype was found many times. The CDR3 loop reads CASTNFRADGYTF. Here the CDR3 DNA reads TGTGCCAGCACCAACTTCCGGGCCGATGGCTACACCTTC. The gene calls are TRBV12-3 or TRBV12-4 and TRBJ1-2; D is unresolved. Trimming pared 7 bases from V and 6 bases from J, leaving 15 bases between. The CDR3 length is 13 residues.

This chain joins TRBV5-1 and TRBJ2-1; 7 positions agree with TRBD1. Germline CDR1 reads SGHRS; CDR2 reads YFSETQ. Unmatched junction bases numbered 3, after V lost 0 bases and J lost 3 bases. CDR3 length: 15 amino acids. The CDR3 loop is CASSLVTGSYNEQFF. The CDR3, as DNA: TGCGCCAGCAGCTTGGTGACAGGGAGCTACAATGAGCAGTTCTTC.

This clonotype was detected a few times. The chain carries TRBV6-5 and TRBJ2-5; 8 bases fit TRBD1. The CDR3 is made up of 15 amino acids. Germline V lookup: CDR1 MNHEY, CDR2 SVGAGI. V shed 6 bases and J 2 bases; nucleotides not matched to a gene: 8. The CDR3 coding sequence is TGTGCCAGCAGCCCTGATACAGGGGGACAAGAGACCCAGTACTTC. Amino acid sequence: CASSPDTGGQETQYF.

This sequence joins TRBV7-9 and TRBJ2-1; perhaps TRBD2 as D (5 bases). CDR1 is SEHNR, CDR2 FQNEAQ, per germline (reference sequence). The CDR3 is 12 residues long. V dropped 5 bases and J dropped 6 bases, with 8 bases sitting between them. The CDR3 nucleotides are TGTGCCAGCAGCCGTAGCGCCAATGAGCAGTTCTTC. Translated: CASSRSANEQFF.

In this sample, this clonotype turned up a few times. The chain joins TRBV3-1 to TRBJ1-1; unclear D gene. Trimming removed 1 base at V and 6 bases at J, with 12 bases between. Germline V lookup: CDR1 LGHDT, CDR2 YNNKEL (reference sequence). The CDR3 consists of 14 residues. The CDR3 region is CASSQVKGKSEAFF. CDR3 coding DNA: TGTGCCAGCAGCCAAGTGAAAGGGAAGTCTGAAGCTTTCTTT.

This clonotype came up a few times. The rearrangement links TRBV27 to TRBJ1-2; 7 positions agree with TRBD1. Germline loops: CDR1 MNHEY, CDR2 SMNVEV (reference sequence). Germline trimming cut 3 bases from V and 0 bases from J; bases unmatched to any gene: 7. CDR3 size: 16 residues. This CDR3 reads CASSFSGTVPNYGYTF. Here the CDR3 DNA reads TGTGCCAGCAGTTTCAGCGGGACAGTGCCTAACTATGGCTACACCTTC.

The V gene is TRBV27, the J gene TRBJ2-1, with D perhaps being TRBD1 or TRBD2 (5 bases each). Germline V gene sequence: CDR1 MNHEY, CDR2 SMNVEV (reference sequence). The CDR3 loop spans 13 amino acids. Deletions cut 0 bases from V and 14 bases from J, with 14 bases between. The CDR3 DNA follows: TGTGCCAGCAGTTTATCCAGCCTAGGGACGGAGTTCTTC. It translates to CASSLSSLGTEFF.